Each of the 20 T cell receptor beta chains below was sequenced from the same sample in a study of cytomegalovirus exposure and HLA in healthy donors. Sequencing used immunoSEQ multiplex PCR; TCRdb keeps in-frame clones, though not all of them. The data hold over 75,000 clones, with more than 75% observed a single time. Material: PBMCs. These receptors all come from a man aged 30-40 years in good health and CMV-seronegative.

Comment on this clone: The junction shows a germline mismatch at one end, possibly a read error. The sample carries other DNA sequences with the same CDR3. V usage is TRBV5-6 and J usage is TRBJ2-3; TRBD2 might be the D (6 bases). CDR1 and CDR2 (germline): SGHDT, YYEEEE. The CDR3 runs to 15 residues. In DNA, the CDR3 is TGTGCCAGTAGCTTGGGGTTGGAAGGAGGGACGGAAGAGGTTTTT. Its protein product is CASSLGLEGGTEEVF.

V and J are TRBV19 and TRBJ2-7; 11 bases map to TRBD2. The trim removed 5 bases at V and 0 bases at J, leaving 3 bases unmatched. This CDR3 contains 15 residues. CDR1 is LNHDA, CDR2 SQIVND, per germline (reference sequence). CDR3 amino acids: CASSYTSGGSYEQYF. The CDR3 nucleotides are TGTGCCAGTAGTTATACTAGCGGGGGCTCCTACGAGCAGTACTTC. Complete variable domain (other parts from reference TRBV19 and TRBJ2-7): DGGITQSPKYLFRKEGQNVTLSCEQNLNHDAMYWYRQDPGQGLRLIYYSQIVNDFQKGDIAEGYSVSREKKESFPLTVTSAQKNPTAFYLCASSYTSGGSYEQYFGPGTRLTVT.

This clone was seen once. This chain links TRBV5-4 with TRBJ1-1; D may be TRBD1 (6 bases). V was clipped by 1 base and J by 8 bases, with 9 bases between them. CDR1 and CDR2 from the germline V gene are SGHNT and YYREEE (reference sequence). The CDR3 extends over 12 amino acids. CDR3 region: CASSLSGGEAFF. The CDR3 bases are TGTGCCAGCAGCTTGTCTGGGGGCGAAGCTTTCTTT.

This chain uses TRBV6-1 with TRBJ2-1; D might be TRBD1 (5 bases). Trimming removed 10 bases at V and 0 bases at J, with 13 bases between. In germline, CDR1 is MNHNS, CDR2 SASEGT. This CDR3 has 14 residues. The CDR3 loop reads CAISRVSSYNEQFF. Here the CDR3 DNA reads TGTGCCATTTCCAGGGTGAGCTCCTACAATGAGCAGTTCTTC.

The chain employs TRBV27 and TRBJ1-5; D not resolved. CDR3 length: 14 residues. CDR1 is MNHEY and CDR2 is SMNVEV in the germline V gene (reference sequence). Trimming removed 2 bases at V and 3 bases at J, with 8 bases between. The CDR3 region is CASSLEGYNQPQHF. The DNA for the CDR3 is TGTGCCAGCAGTTTAGAGGGATACAATCAGCCCCAGCATTTT.

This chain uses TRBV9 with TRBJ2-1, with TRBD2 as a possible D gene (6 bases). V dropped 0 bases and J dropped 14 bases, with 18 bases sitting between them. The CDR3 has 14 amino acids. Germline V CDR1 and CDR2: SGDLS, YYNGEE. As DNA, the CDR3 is TGTGCCAGCAGCGTAGGGGACTCCCAAAAGAACGAGTTCTTC. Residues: CASSVGDSQKNEFF.

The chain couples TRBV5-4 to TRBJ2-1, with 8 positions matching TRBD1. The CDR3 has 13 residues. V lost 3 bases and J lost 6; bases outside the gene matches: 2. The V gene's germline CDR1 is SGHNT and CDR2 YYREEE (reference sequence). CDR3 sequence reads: CASSSDRVNEQFF. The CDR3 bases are TGTGCCAGCAGCTCGGACAGGGTCAATGAGCAGTTCTTC.

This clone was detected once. Written as DNA, the CDR3 is TGCGCCAGCAGTGGAGGGTCTGGAACCGGGCCCCAGCATTTT. Translated: CASSGGSGTGPQHF. V usage is TRBV10-2 and J usage is TRBJ1-5, with D uncertain. Germline loops: CDR1 WSHSY, CDR2 SAAADI. With 4 bases removed from V and 9 bases from J, the gap between germline ends came to 16 bases. The length of the CDR3 is 14 residues.

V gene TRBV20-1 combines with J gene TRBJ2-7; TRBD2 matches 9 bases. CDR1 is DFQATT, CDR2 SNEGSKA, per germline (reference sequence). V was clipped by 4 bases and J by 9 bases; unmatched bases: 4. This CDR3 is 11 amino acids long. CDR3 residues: CSATSGNGQYF. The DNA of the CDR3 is TGCAGTGCTACTAGCGGGAACGGGCAGTACTTC.

CDR3 DNA sequence: TGCGCCAGCAAGGATTTGCGGACTAGCTCCTACAATGAGCAGTTCTTC. Its translation: CASKDLRTSSYNEQFF. This chain links TRBV5-1 with TRBJ2-1; 7 nucleotides line up with TRBD2. Trimming at V came to 6 bases and at J to 0 bases, leaving 9 bases not matched to a gene. Per germline, CDR1 SGHRS and CDR2 YFSETQ. The CDR3 length is 16 residues.

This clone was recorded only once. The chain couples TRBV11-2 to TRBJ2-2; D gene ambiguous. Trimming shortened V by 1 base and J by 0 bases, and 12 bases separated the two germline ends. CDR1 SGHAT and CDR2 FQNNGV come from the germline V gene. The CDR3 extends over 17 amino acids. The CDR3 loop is CASSLVPYSTNTGELFF. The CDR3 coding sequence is TGTGCCAGCAGCTTAGTCCCCTACTCCACGAACACCGGGGAGCTGTTTTTT.

CDR3 in amino acids: CASSSTGQGIYGYTF. In DNA, the CDR3 is TGCGCCAGCAGCTCCACGGGACAGGGGATCTATGGCTACACCTTC. The V call is TRBV5-1, the J call TRBJ1-2, with 10 nucleotides matching TRBD1. CDR1 is SGHRS, CDR2 YFSETQ, per germline. After removal of 3 bases from V and 4 bases from J, the junction contained 6 bases not matched to a gene. The length of the CDR3 is 15 residues.

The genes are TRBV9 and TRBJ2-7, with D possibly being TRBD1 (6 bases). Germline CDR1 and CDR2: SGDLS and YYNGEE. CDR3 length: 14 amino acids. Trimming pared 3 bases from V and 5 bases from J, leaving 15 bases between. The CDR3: CASSATQQGHEQYF. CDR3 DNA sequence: TGTGCCAGCAGCGCCACCCAACAGGGCCACGAGCAGTACTTC.

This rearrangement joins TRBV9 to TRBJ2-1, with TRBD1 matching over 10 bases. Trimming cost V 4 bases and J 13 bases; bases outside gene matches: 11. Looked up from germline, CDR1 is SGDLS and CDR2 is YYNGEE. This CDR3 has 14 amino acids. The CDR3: CASSLAGTGALQFF. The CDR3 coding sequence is TGTGCCAGCAGCCTTGCTGGGACAGGGGCTCTTCAGTTCTTC.

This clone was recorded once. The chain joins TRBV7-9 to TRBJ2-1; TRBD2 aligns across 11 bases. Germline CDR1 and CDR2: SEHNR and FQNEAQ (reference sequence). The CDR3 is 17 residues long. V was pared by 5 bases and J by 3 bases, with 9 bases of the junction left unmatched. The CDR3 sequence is CASSRNPTSGGYNEQFF. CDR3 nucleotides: TGTGCCAGCAGCCGCAACCCTACTAGCGGGGGCTACAATGAGCAGTTCTTC.

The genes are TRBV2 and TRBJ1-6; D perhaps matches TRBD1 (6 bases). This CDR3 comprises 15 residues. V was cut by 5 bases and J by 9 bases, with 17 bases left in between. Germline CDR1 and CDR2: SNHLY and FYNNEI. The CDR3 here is CASSYTQTGSSPLHF. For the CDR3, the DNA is TGTGCCAGCAGTTATACCCAAACAGGGAGTTCACCCCTCCACTTT. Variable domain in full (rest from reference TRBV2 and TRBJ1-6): EPEVTQTPSHQVTQMGQEVILRCVPISNHLYFYWYRQILGQKVEFLVSFYNNEISEKSEIFDDQFSVERPDGSNFTLKIRSTKLEDSAMYFCASSYTQTGSSPLHFGNGTRLTVT.

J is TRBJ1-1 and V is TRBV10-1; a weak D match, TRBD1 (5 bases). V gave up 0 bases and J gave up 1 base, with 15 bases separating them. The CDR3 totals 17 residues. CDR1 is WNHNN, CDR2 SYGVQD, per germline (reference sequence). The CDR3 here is CASSESGAAERNTEAFF. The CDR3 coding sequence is TGCGCCAGCAGTGAGTCTGGGGCGGCAGAGAGGAACACTGAAGCTTTCTTT.

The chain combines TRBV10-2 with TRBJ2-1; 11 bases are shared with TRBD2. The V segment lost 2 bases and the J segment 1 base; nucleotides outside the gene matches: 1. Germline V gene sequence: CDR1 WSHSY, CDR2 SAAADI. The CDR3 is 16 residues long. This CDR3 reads CASSETSGGSYNEQFF. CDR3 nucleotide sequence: TGCGCCAGCAGTGAGACTAGCGGGGGATCCTACAATGAGCAGTTCTTC.

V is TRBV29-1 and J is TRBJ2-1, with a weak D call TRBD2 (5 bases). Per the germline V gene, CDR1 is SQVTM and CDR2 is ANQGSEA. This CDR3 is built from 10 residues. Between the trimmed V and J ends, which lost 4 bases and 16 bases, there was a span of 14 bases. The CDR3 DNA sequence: TGCAGCGTTGCCTCGGGGATGCACTTCTTC. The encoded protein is CSVASGMHFF.

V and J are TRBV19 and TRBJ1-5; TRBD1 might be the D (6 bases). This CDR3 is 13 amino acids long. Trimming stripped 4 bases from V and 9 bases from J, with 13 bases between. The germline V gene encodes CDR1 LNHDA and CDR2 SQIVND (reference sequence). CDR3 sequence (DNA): TGTGCCAGTAGTACGACAGGTGATGCGCCCCAGCATTTT. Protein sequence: CASSTTGDAPQHF.